The rows below give T cell receptor beta chains drawn from one sample of a study of tissue T cells after allogeneic stem cell transplantation. The repertoire was sequenced with immunoSEQ multiplex PCR; TCRdb's copy has only in-frame clones and lacks some. The sample has around 24,000 clones; 91% are singletons. This material consisted of blood, taken before transplantation. These receptors all stem from a male donor aged 60 or older who later had graft-versus-host disease after an allogeneic stem cell transplant. Each CDR3 is given with its conserved first and last residue. The order of the fields is V gene, J gene, D gene, clone size, CDR3 protein, CDR3 DNA. D genes are given only for firm matches. The size of a clone is reported for some rows only, either as once, few or many, or as a class for expanded clones.

TRBV5-8	TRBJ1-2	NA	once	CASSSGYGFWGYTF	TGTGCCAGCAGCTCGGGATACGGGTTTTGGGGCTACACCTTC
TRBV3-1/TRBV3-2	TRBJ1-1	NA	NA	CASSPIEGAEAFF	TGTGCCAGCAGCCCCATCGAGGGTGCTGAAGCTTTCTTT
TRBV5-6	TRBJ2-2	NA	NA	CASSFERSGINTGELFF	TGTGCCAGCAGCTTCGAAAGGAGCGGAATAAACACCGGGGAGCTGTTTTTT
TRBV11-2	TRBJ2-7	NA	NA	CASRSDLREQYF	TGTGCCAGCAGATCCGACTTGCGAGAGCAGTACTTC
TRBV7-9	TRBJ2-2	NA	NA	CASSVGENTGELFF	TGTGCCAGCAGCGTGGGAGAGAACACCGGGGAGCTGTTTTTT
TRBV7-9	TRBJ2-1	TRBD2	once	CASSFTGTRTHNEQFF	TGTGCCAGCAGCTTTACCGGGACTAGGACCCACAATGAGCAGTTCTTC
TRBV25-1	TRBJ2-1	NA	NA	CASSDHRDYNEQFF	TGTGCCAGCAGTGACCACAGAGACTACAATGAGCAGTTCTTC
TRBV5-4	TRBJ2-7	TRBD1	NA	CASSSRQGPYEQYF	TGTGCCAGCAGCTCCCGACAGGGGCCCTACGAGCAGTACTTC
TRBV28	TRBJ1-2	NA	once	CASSSPEDVLYGYTF	TGTGCCAGCAGTTCCCCAGAGGACGTGCTTTATGGCTACACCTTC
TRBV4-1	TRBJ2-3	NA	NA	CASSQQGLADTQYF	TGCGCCAGCAGCCAACAGGGCTTGGCAGATACGCAGTATTTT
TRBV5-4	TRBJ1-4	NA	NA	CASSLRATNEKLFF	TGTGCCAGCAGCTTGCGGGCAACTAATGAAAAACTGTTTTTT
TRBV15	TRBJ1-5	NA	NA	CATSRDRLLNQPQHF	TGTGCCACCAGCAGAGATCGACTGCTCAATCAGCCCCAGCATTTT
TRBV15	TRBJ1-5	TRBD1	few	CATSGQGSNQPQHF	TGTGCCACCAGCGGACAGGGTAGCAATCAGCCCCAGCATTTT
TRBV7-6	TRBJ2-3	NA	NA	CASSLAFRTQYF	TGTGCCAGCAGCTTAGCCTTCAGAACGCAGTATTTT
TRBV2	TRBJ2-1	NA	NA	CASSHSPDHEQFF	TGTGCCAGCAGTCACAGTCCTGATCATGAGCAGTTCTTC
TRBV24-1	TRBJ1-1	NA	NA	CATSVQGGAEAFF	TGTGCCACCAGTGTACAGGGAGGCGCTGAAGCTTTCTTT
TRBV5-1	TRBJ1-1	NA	NA	CASSPPEGGTEAFF	TGCGCCAGCAGCCCCCCCGAGGGCGGCACTGAAGCTTTCTTT
TRBV27	TRBJ1-4	TRBD1	once	CASRNITGTGGIRTNEKLFF	TGTGCCAGCAGAAATATAACCGGGACAGGGGGAATTAGGACTAATGAAAAACTGTTTTTT
TRBV19	TRBJ1-5	TRBD1	NA	CASTVTGARQPQHF	TGTGCCAGTACGGTGACAGGGGCACGGCAGCCCCAGCATTTT
TRBV5-1	TRBJ2-5	NA	once	CASSGNSGETQYF	TGCGCCAGCAGCGGGAATAGCGGTGAGACCCAGTACTTC
TRBV4-3	TRBJ2-4	NA	NA	CASSQAGGQAKNIQYF	TGCGCCAGCAGCCAGGCCGGAGGGCAAGCCAAAAACATTCAGTACTTC
TRBV3-1/TRBV3-2	TRBJ2-7	NA	NA	CASSQGGVSSYEQYF	TGTGCCAGCAGCCAAGGCGGGGTTAGCTCCTACGAGCAGTACTTC